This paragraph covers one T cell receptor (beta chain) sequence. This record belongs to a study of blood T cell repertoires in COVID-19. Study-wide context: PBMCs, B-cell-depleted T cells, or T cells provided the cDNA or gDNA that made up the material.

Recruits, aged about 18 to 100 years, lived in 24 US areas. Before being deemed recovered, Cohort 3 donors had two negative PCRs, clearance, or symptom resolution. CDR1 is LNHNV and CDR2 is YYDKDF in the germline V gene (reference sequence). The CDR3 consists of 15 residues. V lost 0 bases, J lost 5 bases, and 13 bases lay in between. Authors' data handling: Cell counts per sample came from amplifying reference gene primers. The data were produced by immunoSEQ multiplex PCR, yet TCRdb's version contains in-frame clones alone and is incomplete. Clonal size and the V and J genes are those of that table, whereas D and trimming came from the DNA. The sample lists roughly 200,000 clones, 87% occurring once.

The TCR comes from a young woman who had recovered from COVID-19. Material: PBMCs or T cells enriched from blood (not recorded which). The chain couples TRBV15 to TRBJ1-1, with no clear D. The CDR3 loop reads CATSRDEEIYTEAFF. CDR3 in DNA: TGTGCCACCAGCAGAGATGAGGAGATATATACTGAAGCTTTCTTT.